This is a list of T cell receptor beta chains from one sample in a study of human CD8 memory T cell subsets. TCRdb re-called the 5' RACE reads and gives one entry per CDR3 protein, without DNA. The sample includes roughly 4,000 distinct CDR3 sequences. Sequenced: CD8+ T cells from PBMCs. All receptors come from a human donor in good health. CDR3s include the opening cysteine and the closing phenylalanine or tryptophan. Fields, in order: J gene, clone size, V gene, CDR3 protein. A row's size may be missing; if present it is once, few, many or a size class.

j_gene: TRBJ2-1; abundance: .; v_gene: TRBV6-2/TRBV6-3; CDR3aa: CASRMSGIGANEQFF
j_gene: TRBJ2-1; abundance: .; v_gene: TRBV3-1; CDR3aa: CASSHQGTSPNEQFF
j_gene: TRBJ1-1; abundance: .; v_gene: TRBV6-5; CDR3aa: CASSYSGGMNTEAFF
j_gene: TRBJ2-7; abundance: .; v_gene: TRBV7-6; CDR3aa: CASSLEAGQAYEQYF
j_gene: TRBJ2-7; abundance: .; v_gene: TRBV30; CDR3aa: CAWSVGLPYEQYF
j_gene: TRBJ1-2; abundance: .; v_gene: TRBV25-1; CDR3aa: CASSVTNYGYTF
j_gene: TRBJ1-5; abundance: .; v_gene: TRBV24-1; CDR3aa: CATSAGDEHQPQHF
j_gene: TRBJ2-7; abundance: .; v_gene: TRBV5-1; CDR3aa: CASSLAAGTGRHEQYF
j_gene: TRBJ1-1; abundance: .; v_gene: TRBV12-3/TRBV12-4; CDR3aa: CASSPGQVGFEAFF
j_gene: TRBJ2-7; abundance: medium-sized; v_gene: TRBV12-3/TRBV12-4; CDR3aa: CASSLVPGTSGSHEQYF
j_gene: TRBJ2-1; abundance: .; v_gene: TRBV12-3/TRBV12-4; CDR3aa: CASSLAANEQFF
j_gene: TRBJ2-1; abundance: medium-sized; v_gene: TRBV5-5; CDR3aa: CASSSPGATNNEQFF
j_gene: TRBJ2-7; abundance: .; v_gene: TRBV28; CDR3aa: CASSLHRGGSYEQYF
j_gene: TRBJ1-5; abundance: medium-sized; v_gene: TRBV6-4; CDR3aa: CASSEAGGNQPQHF
j_gene: TRBJ2-2; abundance: .; v_gene: TRBV19; CDR3aa: CGAGRGTGELFF
j_gene: TRBJ1-2; abundance: medium-sized; v_gene: TRBV7-9; CDR3aa: CASSRGGADYGYTF
j_gene: TRBJ1-2; abundance: large; v_gene: TRBV4-2; CDR3aa: CASSPTLEGPGNYGYTF
j_gene: TRBJ1-2; abundance: medium-sized; v_gene: TRBV29-1; CDR3aa: CSASAGEIYGYTF
j_gene: TRBJ2-1; abundance: large; v_gene: TRBV5-1; CDR3aa: CASSSRAGVMYEQFF
j_gene: TRBJ1-1; abundance: medium-sized; v_gene: TRBV7-9; CDR3aa: CASSETGTNTEAFF
j_gene: TRBJ2-7; abundance: .; v_gene: TRBV5-5; CDR3aa: CASSKPPAIDEQYF
j_gene: TRBJ2-1; abundance: .; v_gene: TRBV11-1; CDR3aa: CASSSLLAGAYNEQFF
j_gene: TRBJ2-1; abundance: medium-sized; v_gene: TRBV29-1; CDR3aa: CSVEASGNTYNEQFF
j_gene: TRBJ2-7; abundance: .; v_gene: TRBV5-1; CDR3aa: CASSLEWTLSSYEQYF
j_gene: TRBJ2-7; abundance: .; v_gene: TRBV5-1; CDR3aa: CASGTSALTEQYF
j_gene: TRBJ1-1; abundance: .; v_gene: TRBV19; CDR3aa: CASSSPRVSLDAFF
j_gene: TRBJ2-3; abundance: .; v_gene: TRBV7-9; CDR3aa: CASSSPQTLAGEVDTQYF
j_gene: TRBJ2-2; abundance: .; v_gene: TRBV7-8; CDR3aa: CASSPEGEATGELFF
j_gene: TRBJ2-5; abundance: .; v_gene: TRBV12-3/TRBV12-4; CDR3aa: CASSPTRQETQYF
j_gene: TRBJ2-7; abundance: .; v_gene: TRBV14; CDR3aa: CASSQVLAGGSGREQYF
j_gene: TRBJ2-7; abundance: .; v_gene: TRBV7-9; CDR3aa: CASRAQGYEQYF
j_gene: TRBJ1-2; abundance: .; v_gene: TRBV6-1; CDR3aa: CASSEWTGSNYGYTF
j_gene: TRBJ2-7; abundance: medium-sized; v_gene: TRBV5-4; CDR3aa: CASSWGTGEGYEQYF
j_gene: TRBJ2-2; abundance: .; v_gene: TRBV7-9; CDR3aa: CASQGDPGELFF
j_gene: TRBJ2-1; abundance: .; v_gene: TRBV4-2; CDR3aa: CASSQDEGGPYNEQFF
j_gene: TRBJ2-5; abundance: .; v_gene: TRBV24-1; CDR3aa: CATEGTSGRETQYF
j_gene: TRBJ1-2; abundance: .; v_gene: TRBV5-6; CDR3aa: CASSLGPGSPTYYTF